The T cell receptor (beta chain) described here comes from a study of T cell responses to AZD1222 COVID-19 vaccine. As for the study in general: Pooled in the analysis were second doses at about 4 or about 12 weeks. Study-level results: The study found vaccine-associated CD4 TCRs spanning spike, dominant at 160-218 and 743-854. Nearly half of the spike-specific TCRs reportedly recognize variant regions that carry no mutations.

Some clones are missing from TCRdb's copy, which holds only in-frame ones; the method was immunoSEQ multiplex PCR. The sample holds approximately 150,000 clones; more than 75% are singletons and the top ten take about 5.3%. Notes on this clone: Its target is unknown.

This CDR3 has 15 amino acids. Trimming took 2 bases from V and 3 from J; bases not matched to a gene: 8. Germline-derived CDR1 and CDR2 are GTSNPN and SVGIG (reference sequence). The TCR originated in an adult in good health. The chain combines TRBV30 with TRBJ1-1; 8 bases align to TRBD1. Material: peripheral blood, obtained on day 0 of AZD1222 vaccination. The CDR3: CAWSRAGGWDTEAFF. CDR3 DNA: TGTGCCTGGAGTCGAGCAGGGGGCTGGGACACTGAAGCTTTCTTT.